This TCR beta chain emerged from a study of tumour-infiltrating T cells in Burkitt lymphoma (dated by TCRdb to about 2020). Regarding the study in general: When TCR repertoire data were correlated with clinical outcome, productive clonality turned out to predict both overall and progression-free survival, independent of established prognosticators, age at diagnosis among them.

Trimming costs V 5 bases and J 10 bases, and their ends lie 9 bases apart. Spanning cysteine to phenylalanine, the CDR3 consists of 12 amino acids. The only DNA kept is the CDR3, 36 bases in frame from the first base. CDR1 SGHVS and CDR2 FQNEAQ were looked up in the germline V gene. Libraries were prepared through the immunoSEQ multiplex PCR assay. Imported from immuneACCESS, the table was reduced by TCRdb to in-frame sequences with V and J called. These copies leave out some clones; in studies compared against another copy, an unresolved V gene accounts for under half, and the cause of the remainder is not known. Here the sample has 6,000 to 8,500 clones; around 70% occur a single time. The top ten clonotypes cover roughly 40% of the sample. This clone was detected a few times. Its antigen is currently not known. Per-base quality was not reported, and no clone a single base away is much larger than it.

Recombination linked TRBV7-8 to TRBJ1-6; the D gene assignment is ambiguous. Material: tumor tissue. This clonotype originated in a human donor with diffuse large B-cell lymphoma. The DNA sequence follows: TGTGCCAGCAGCCCTCGGAGATCACCCCTCCACTTT. Its translation reads: CASSPRRSPLHF.